This T cell receptor beta chain was recovered during a study of T-cell memory formation after mild COVID-19. Study in general: Most TCR clusters belonged to a single donor.

TCR alpha and TCR beta cDNA libraries with sample barcodes and UMIs came from 5'RACE using constant-segment primers. Each CDR3 protein gets one entry after TCRdb re-called the 5' RACE reads with MiXCR. The repertoire holds 400,000 or so distinct CDR3 sequences, 20% seen once, with about 8.8% in the top ten. Notes on the study in general: SARS-CoV-2 specificity of second-wave clones peaking day 37 was unconfirmed. The pre-infection memory compartment contained some responding clones, suggesting cross-reactive memory joined.

The sample holds a few counts of this clonotype. Its cognate antigen is unknown. The origin of this receptor is an adult woman who had mild COVID-19 (a few samples of this study predate the infection). Cell type and time point are not known. Sequencing was carried out using PBMCs or a T cell subset sorted from them (not recorded which).

CDR3 region: CASSLAAGGAETQYF. CDR3 bases: TGTGCCAGCAGCTTAGCAGCAGGGGGCGCGGAGACCCAGTACTTC. The chain employs TRBV7-9 and TRBJ2-5; 8 bases map to TRBD1. Per germline, CDR1 SEHNR and CDR2 FQNEAQ (reference sequence). The V and J ends lost 0 bases and 5 bases, in that order; junction bases with no gene match: 5. The CDR3 loop spans 15 amino acids. Based on the CDR3 plus reference TRBV7-9 and TRBJ2-5, the full variable domain is DTGVSQNPRHKITKRGQNVTFRCDPISEHNRLYWYRQTLGQGPEFLTYFQNEAQLEKSRLLSDRFSAERPKGSFSTLEIQRTEQGDSAMYLCASSLAAGGAETQYFGPGTRLLVL.